These 12 T cell receptor beta chains share one sample of origin, sequenced in a study of metastatic and nonmetastatic thyroid tumors. Each patient went into thyroid surgery without having received any treatment. TCRdb redid the clone calls on the PCR reads using MiXCR. The repertoire holds about 50,000 clones, with roughly 20% as singletons. Source material: blood. These TCRs come from a female donor with papillary thyroid cancer or a benign thyroid nodule (not recorded which). Some clones in this sample may be carry-over from other donors' samples.

This clone was picked up a small number of times. This could be a read error, since a much larger clone is one nucleotide away. J is TRBJ2-6 and V is TRBV20-1; D is undetermined. Germline lookup yields CDR1 DFQATT and CDR2 SNEGSKA (reference sequence). Trimming took off 5 bases at V and 2 bases at J, with 16 bases between the two ends. The CDR3 runs 16 residues. The DNA for the CDR3 is TGCAGTGCTGGTCCCCCCCGGGCAGCTGGGGCCAACGTCCTGACTTTC. Protein sequence: CSAGPPRAAGANVLTF.

This clone came up many times. V usage is TRBV6-1 and J usage is TRBJ2-3, with D perhaps TRBD1 or TRBD2 (7 bases each). The CDR3 spans 14 residues. Germline assignment: CDR1 MNHNS and CDR2 SASEGT. Trimming removed 7 bases from V and 7 bases from J, with 18 bases in between. The CDR3 loop reads CASTQGGRVNTQYF. Here the CDR3 DNA reads TGTGCCAGCACCCAGGGGGGGCGGGTGAATACGCAGTATTTT.

On this clone: This may stem from a read error, because a much larger clone lies one nucleotide away. This rearrangement joins TRBV6-4 to TRBJ2-3; TRBD2 is a possible D gene (6 bases). The CDR3 totals 14 residues. The V and J ends lost 7 bases and 0 bases respectively, with 11 bases between them. CDR1 is MRHNA and CDR2 is SNTAGT in the germline V gene. The CDR3 loop is CASIVGLSTDTQYF. The CDR3 nucleotides read TGTGCCAGCATTGTGGGACTTAGCACAGATACGCAGTATTTT.

There are many counts of this clone. The chain couples TRBV11-2 to TRBJ2-3; D might be TRBD2 (5 bases). This CDR3 is 15 amino acids long. CDR1 is SGHAT and CDR2 is FQNNGV in the germline V gene. Trimming removed 2 bases from V and 3 bases from J, with 12 bases in between. CDR3 in amino acids: CASSLFAGFTDTQYF. For the CDR3, the DNA is TGTGCCAGCAGCTTATTTGCGGGCTTTACAGATACGCAGTATTTT. Using reference TRBV11-2 and TRBJ2-3 for the parts outside the CDR3, the full variable domain is EAGVAQSPRYKIIEKRQSVAFWCNPISGHATLYWYQQILGQGPKLLIQFQNNGVVDDSQLPKDRFSAERLKGVDSTLKIQPAKLEDSAVYLCASSLFAGFTDTQYFGPGTRLTVL.

About this clone: Other DNA sequences in this sample translate to the same CDR3. The chain employs TRBV2 and TRBJ2-7; the D gene is possibly TRBD1 (5 bases). Germline V gene lookup returns CDR1 SNHLY and CDR2 FYNNEI. V was pared by 0 bases and J by 2 bases, with 11 bases between. The CDR3 consists of 15 residues. CDR3 bases: TGTGCCAGCAGTGAAGCTCGTGGGGCCACCTACGAGCAGTACTTC. Protein sequence: CASSEARGATYEQYF. Full variable domain (remainder filled in from reference TRBV2 and TRBJ2-7): EPEVTQTPSHQVTQMGQEVILRCVPISNHLYFYWYRQILGQKVEFLVSFYNNEISEKSEIFDDQFSVERPDGSNFTLKIRSTKLEDSAMYFCASSEARGATYEQYFGPGTRLTVT.

This clone was detected only once. Its ends do not fully match the called genes, so a read error is possible. The chain recombines TRBV11-2 with TRBJ2-7, with TRBD1 as a possible D gene (5 bases). This CDR3 spans 15 amino acids. Germline lookup yields CDR1 SGHAT and CDR2 FQNNGV. Here the CDR3 reads CPSSRQWAEFDEQYF. CDR3 DNA: TGTCCCAGCAGCCGACAGTGGGCCGAGTTCGACGAGCAGTACTTC.

The V and J genes are TRBV20-1 and TRBJ1-5; weak D call: TRBD1 (6 bases). This CDR3 region has 16 residues. The germline CDR1 and CDR2 sequences are DFQATT and SNEGSKA (reference sequence). The V end was cut by 4 bases, the J end by 4 bases, with 20 bases between. The CDR3 DNA reads as TGCAGTGCTATTCGGAGGGGGGCGCCTGGTAATCAGCCCCAGCATTTT. Protein product: CSAIRRGAPGNQPQHF.

This clone was seen only a few times. Just one base apart from a much larger clone, this may be a read error. The chain uses TRBV9 and TRBJ2-1; TRBD2 aligns across 9 bases. The length of the CDR3 is 16 residues. Per the germline V gene, CDR1 is SGDLS and CDR2 is YYNGEE. CDR3 loop: CASSEGLAWSFNEQFF. The CDR3 DNA reads as TGTGCCAGCAGCGAGGGACTAGCTTGGTCCTTCAATGAGCAGTTCTTC.

This clone was seen many times. The J gene is TRBJ2-7, the V gene TRBV7-2; a weak D match, TRBD1 (5 bases). This CDR3 has 11 amino acids. V lost 3 bases to trimming and J lost 6 bases, with 6 bases between them. Germline CDR1 reads SGHTA; CDR2 reads FQGNSA. Written as DNA, the CDR3 is TGTGCCAGCAGCTTTCAGGGCGAGCAGTACTTC. Protein sequence: CASSFQGEQYF.

In its sample, this clone was seen many times. The J gene is TRBJ2-2, the V gene TRBV18; 7 nucleotides align to TRBD1. The germline gives CDR1 KGHSH, CDR2 LQKENI. The V gene end was trimmed by 3 bases and the J gene end by 4 bases; junction bases not matched to a gene: 5. CDR3 length: 15 amino acids. CDR3 sequence: CASSPRTGPTGELFF. CDR3 coding DNA: TGTGCCAGCTCACCTAGGACAGGACCCACCGGGGAGCTGTTTTTT. Full variable domain (remainder filled in from reference TRBV18 and TRBJ2-2): NAGVMQNPRHLVRRRGQEARLRCSPMKGHSHVYWYRQLPEEGLKFMVYLQKENIIDESGMPKERFSAEFPKEGPSILRIQQVVRGDSAAYFCASSPRTGPTGELFFGEGSRLTVL.

The sample holds many counts of this clone. The V and J genes are TRBV5-1 and TRBJ1-1; the match to TRBD1 covers 7 bases. V was pared by 0 bases and J by 7 bases, with 12 bases of the junction left unmatched. CDR1 is SGHRS, CDR2 YFSETQ, per germline. This CDR3 is 16 amino acids long. The CDR3 region is CASSLVSLQGLGEAFF. The CDR3, as DNA: TGCGCCAGCAGCTTGGTGTCCTTACAGGGGCTGGGTGAAGCTTTCTTT.

This clone was detected many times. V is TRBV2 and J is TRBJ2-3; 12 positions match TRBD1. The V and J ends lost 7 bases and 0 bases, in that order; junction bases with no gene match: 8. The CDR3 has 17 amino acids. Looked up from germline, CDR1 is SNHLY and CDR2 is FYNNEI. The DNA for the CDR3 is TGTGCCAGCAACCGGGACAGGGGGCCCCCAAGCACAGATACGCAGTATTTT. It encodes CASNRDRGPPSTDTQYF.